Below, one T cell receptor (beta chain) is given with its context. Its antigen remains unidentified. TCRdb re-called the multiplex PCR reads with MiXCR, one entry per CDR3 protein. The table has nearly 200,000 distinct CDR3 sequences, approximately 33% seen once. Breast cancer patients provided tissue from their axillary draining lymph nodes. The data are from a study of breast tumors, draining lymph nodes, adjacent tissues. Study-wide results and limits: The lymph node origin of tumor T cells was framed as consistent with a hypothesis, not demonstrated. Luminal-like breast cancer showed significantly greater tumor-nontumor repertoire similarity than basal-like breast cancer did. Data fit most tumor T cells coming from lymph node, expanding in tumor. Tumors had less TCR diversity than lymph nodes, more than nontumor tissue.

Germline V gene sequence: CDR1 SGDLS, CDR2 YYNGEE. The CDR3 contains 16 residues. Trimming pared 3 bases from V and 0 bases from J, leaving 13 bases between. The sequenced sample consisted of axillary lymph node tissue. The receptor was derived from a female donor with breast cancer. Some clones in this sample may be carry-over from other donors' samples. V and J are TRBV9 and TRBJ2-1; tentative D call: TRBD2 (5 bases). The DNA for the CDR3 is TGTGCCAGCAGCGCAGAGGGCCTAAGCTCCTACAATGAGCAGTTCTTC. Translating it yields CASSAEGLSSYNEQFF.